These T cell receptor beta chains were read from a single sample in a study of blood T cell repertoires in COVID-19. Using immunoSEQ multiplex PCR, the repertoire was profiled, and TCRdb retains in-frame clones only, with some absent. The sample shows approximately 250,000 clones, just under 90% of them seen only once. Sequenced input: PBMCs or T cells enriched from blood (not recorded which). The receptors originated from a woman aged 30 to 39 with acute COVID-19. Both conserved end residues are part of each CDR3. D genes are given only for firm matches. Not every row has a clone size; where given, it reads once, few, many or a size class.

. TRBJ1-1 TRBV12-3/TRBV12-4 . TGTGCCAGCAGTTTACCTCCGGGTTCTGAAGCTTTCTTT CASSLPPGSEAFF
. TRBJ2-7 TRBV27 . TGTGCCAGCAAGGACAGGCGGGGCGAGCAGTACTTC CASKDRRGEQYF
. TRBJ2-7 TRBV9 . TGTGCCAGCTCGGACGGGGGTGACGAGCAGTACTTC CASSDGGDEQYF
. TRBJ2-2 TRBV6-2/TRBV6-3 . TGTGCCAGCAGTTACCAACAGGACAGGAACACCGGGGAGCTGTTTTTT CASSYQQDRNTGELFF
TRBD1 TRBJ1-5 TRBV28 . TGTGCCAGCAGTTTACAGGACAGGGTTCAGCCCCAGCATTTT CASSLQDRVQPQHF
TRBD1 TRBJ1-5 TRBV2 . TGTGCCAGCAGGGGGGACAGTAGCAATCAGCCCCAGCATTTT CASRGDSSNQPQHF
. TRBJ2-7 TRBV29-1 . TGCAGCGTTTTACAGGGTAATTCCTACGAGCAGTACTTC CSVLQGNSYEQYF
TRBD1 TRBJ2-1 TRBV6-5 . TGTGCCAGCAGTCCCGGGACAGGGAGAAATGAGCAGTTCTTC CASSPGTGRNEQFF
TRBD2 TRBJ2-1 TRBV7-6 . TGTGCCAGCAGCTTATGGCAAGGACTAGCGGATGACAATGAGCAGTTCTTC CASSLWQGLADDNEQFF
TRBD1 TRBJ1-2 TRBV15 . TGTGCCACCAGCAGAGGGACAGGGGAGAACTATGGCTACACCTTC CATSRGTGENYGYTF
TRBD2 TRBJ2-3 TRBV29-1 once TGCAGCGTTCCACCCGGCGCGGGAGGGGGTACAGATACGCAGTATTTT CSVPPGAGGGTDTQYF
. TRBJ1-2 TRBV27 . TGTGCCAGCAGTTTAGGGCAGAGGGATGGCTACACCTTC CASSLGQRDGYTF
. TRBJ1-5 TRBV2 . TGTGCCAGCAGTGAATCGGGTTTCCAGCCCCAGCATTTT CASSESGFQPQHF
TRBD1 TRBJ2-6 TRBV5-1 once TGCGCCAGCAGCTCCCGGGGGACAGGGGGTATCTCTGGGGCCAACGTCCTGACTTTC CASSSRGTGGISGANVLTF
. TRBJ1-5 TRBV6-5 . TGTGCCAGCAGCACAGGGAGCCAGCATTTT CASSTGSQHF
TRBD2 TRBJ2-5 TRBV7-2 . TGTGCCAGCAGCCGGACTAGCGGCCAAGAGACCCAGTACTTC CASSRTSGQETQYF
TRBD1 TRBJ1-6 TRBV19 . TGTGCCAGTAGGAAAAGGGGGGACAGCGATAATTCACCCCTCCACTTT CASRKRGDSDNSPLHF
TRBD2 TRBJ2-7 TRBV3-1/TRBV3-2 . TGTGCCAGCAGCCTAGGACTAGCGGGAGGGTCGATCTCCTACGAGCAGTACTTC CASSLGLAGGSISYEQYF
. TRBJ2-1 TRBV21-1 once TGTGCCAGCAGCAAAACCAGGGTAGGGGTAGCGGGAAAATCAGGTGAGCAGTTCTTC CASSKTRVGVAGKSGEQFF
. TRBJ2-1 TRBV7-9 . TGTGCCAGCAGCTCCCCGACTAGAAGGAAGGACAATGAGCAGTTCTTC CASSSPTRRKDNEQFF
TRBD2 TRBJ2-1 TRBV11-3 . TGTGCCAGCAGCCTGGTGGGGGAGGGCCGGGGTGAGCAGTTCTTC CASSLVGEGRGEQFF
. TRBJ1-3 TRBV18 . TGTGCCAGCTCAGGTACAGGGTCCGGAAACACCATATATTTT CASSGTGSGNTIYF
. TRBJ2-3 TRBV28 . TGTGCCAGCCGTGGTGGAGGGGGCACAGATACGCAGTATTTT CASRGGGGTDTQYF
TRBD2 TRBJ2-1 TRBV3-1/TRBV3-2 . TGTGCCAGCAGCCAGATTATATTCGGGGGGGATGGAGATGAGCAGTTCTTC CASSQIIFGGDGDEQFF
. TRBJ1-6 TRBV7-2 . TGTGCCAGCAGCACACAGGGCGAGAATTCACCCCTCCACTTT CASSTQGENSPLHF
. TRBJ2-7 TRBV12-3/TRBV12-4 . TGTGCCAGCAGGCTAGGGGGGGTCTACGAGCAGTACTTC CASRLGGVYEQYF
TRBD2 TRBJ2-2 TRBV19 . TGTGCCAGTAGTAGGGGACTAGCGGGAGGGCCTCGGACCGGGGAGCTGTTTTTT CASSRGLAGGPRTGELFF
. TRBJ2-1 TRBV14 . TGTGCCAGCAGCCACACCCTGACAGGATTCAATGAGCAGTTCTTC CASSHTLTGFNEQFF
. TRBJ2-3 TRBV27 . TGTGCCAGCAGTTTCTCGGGGGTTATAGCAGATACGCAGTATTTT CASSFSGVIADTQYF
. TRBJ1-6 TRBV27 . TGTGCCAGCACGAGGGGGAATTCACCCCTCCACTTT CASTRGNSPLHF
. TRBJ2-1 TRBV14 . TGTGCCAGCAGCCCCAGGGGTGGGGATGAGCAGTTCTTC CASSPRGGDEQFF